This T cell receptor (beta chain) was sequenced during a study of blood T cell repertoires in COVID-19. This table comes from immunoSEQ multiplex PCR, and its TCRdb copy is limited to in-frame clones, with some not included. The top ten clones hold around 6.3% of a sample with hundreds of thousands of clones, around 88% of them seen once. The TCR was taken from a woman aged 25 to 39 with COVID-19, enrolled during active disease. Sequencing was done on a sample of peripheral blood.

CDR3 nucleotide sequence: TGTGCCAGCAGTTTAATCGATGAGCAGTTCTTC. Protein: CASSLIDEQFF. This chain joins TRBV12-3 or TRBV12-4 and TRBJ2-1; no firm D call. Trimming took off 2 bases at V and 8 bases at J, with 4 bases between the two ends. This CDR3 comprises 11 residues.